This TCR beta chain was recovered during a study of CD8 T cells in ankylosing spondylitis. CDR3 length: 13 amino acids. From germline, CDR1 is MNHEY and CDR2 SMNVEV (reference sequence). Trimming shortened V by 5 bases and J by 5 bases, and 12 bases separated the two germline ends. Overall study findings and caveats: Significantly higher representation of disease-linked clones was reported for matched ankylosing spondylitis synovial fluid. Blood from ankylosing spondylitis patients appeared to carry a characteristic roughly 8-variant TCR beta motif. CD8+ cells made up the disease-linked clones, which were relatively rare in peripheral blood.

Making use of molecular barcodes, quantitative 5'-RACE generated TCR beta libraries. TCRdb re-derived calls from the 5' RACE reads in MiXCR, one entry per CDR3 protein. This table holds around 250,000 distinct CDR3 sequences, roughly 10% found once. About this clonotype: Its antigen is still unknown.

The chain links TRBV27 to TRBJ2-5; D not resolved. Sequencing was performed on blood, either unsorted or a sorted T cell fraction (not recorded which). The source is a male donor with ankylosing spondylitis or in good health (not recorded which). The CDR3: CASSALKGETQYF. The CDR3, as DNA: TGTGCCAGCAGTGCCCTTAAGGGCGAGACCCAGTACTTC.